This TCR beta chain was sequenced for a study of blood T cells in healthy people across ages. Study context: Per every two T cells, about one barcoded beta molecule was captured by template switching. Findings and limits, study-wide: Researchers deemed the diversity estimates from one million T cells underestimates. Naive CD4+ cell counts and diversity both ran higher in long-lived than in aged donors.

In this sample, this clonotype turned up a few times. Its matching antigen is unknown. The CDR3 consists of 14 residues. Germline V gene data show CDR1 as SGHAT and CDR2 as FQNNGV. V was clipped by 1 base and J by 5 bases, with 12 bases between them. The second PCR ran about 6 to 12 cycles with a sample-barcoded 5' primer and J-beta primers. A template-switch adaptor containing 12 random nucleotides labeled each cDNA molecule. TCRdb independently ran MiXCR on the 5' RACE reads; one entry per CDR3 protein. The sample lists about 1,600,000 distinct CDR3 sequences, roughly 40% occurring once. Sequencing was carried out using blood. The chain links TRBV11-2 to TRBJ2-7; TRBD2 is a possible D gene (5 bases). The source of this sequence is a young woman in good health. The CDR3 bases are TGTGCCAGCAGCTTAGGAGCGGAGCCCCACGAGCAGTACTTC. It is translated as CASSLGAEPHEQYF.